The entry below gives a single T cell receptor beta chain sequence along with its context. Antigen unknown. This sample was taken from a study of T cell responses to AZD1222 COVID-19 vaccine. TCRdb keeps only in-frame clones here, not all; method: immunoSEQ multiplex PCR. The sample lists around 210,000 clones, roughly 94% occurring once. CDR3 size: 15 residues. Between the trimmed V and J ends, which lost 1 base and 1 base, there was a span of 8 bases. Looked up from germline, CDR1 is SGHTA and CDR2 is FQGTGA. Study outcomes and limitations: White British people made up most donors, females outnumbered males, and clonal diversity was possibly underestimated. Only a handful of individuals given AZD1222 were seropositive at baseline. Researchers took repertoire samples only after the peak T cell response had come. Nearly half of the spike-specific TCRs reportedly recognize variant regions that carry no mutations.

Sequencing was performed on peripheral blood, taken 28 days after the second dose of the MenACWY control vaccine. V is TRBV7-3 and J is TRBJ2-1; no definite D call. This clonotype originated in an adult who received the MenACWY meningococcal vaccine as a control. The CDR3 DNA reads TGTGCCAGCAGCTTAATCCCCGGGTCCTACAATGAGCAGTTCTTC. Its translation: CASSLIPGSYNEQFF.